Below, one TCR beta chain is given with its context. The sample comes from a study of shared T cell receptors in the human thymus. The table came from immunoSEQ multiplex PCR; TCRdb's copy has only in-frame clones and leaves some out. The repertoire includes under 850,000 clones, roughly 90% of them detected once, and 0.008% to 0.011% sits in the top ten. The sample also formed part of further work on human thymus T cells.

The TCR originated in a boy in the first two years of life with a congenital heart defect. Material: thymocytes.

CDR3 DNA sequence: TGCGCCAGCAGCCAAGATGTAGCGGGAGGAGGCCATGAGCAGTTCTTC. Amino acid sequence: CASSQDVAGGGHEQFF. V is TRBV4-1 and J is TRBJ2-1, with 10 bases fitting TRBD2. The V and J ends lost 0 bases and 8 bases, in that order; junction bases with no gene match: 7. The CDR3 loop spans 16 amino acids. CDR1 and CDR2 from the germline V gene are MGHRA and YSYEKL.